This TCR beta chain is drawn from a study of blood T cell repertoires in COVID-19. Study in general: Samples of COVID-19 (acute and convalescent) were obtained from the United States, Italy and Spain.

In the original analysis: From reference gene primer amplification, estimates of nucleated cell counts were derived. The table came from immunoSEQ multiplex PCR; TCRdb's copy has only in-frame clones and leaves some out. The V and J calls and clone size were taken over from that table, and D and trimming were inferred from the DNA. The sample consists of 250,000 or so clones, about 90% of them appearing once. In germline, CDR1 is SGHVS, CDR2 FNYEAQ. V trimming: 5 bases; J trimming: 1 base; junction bases outside the gene matches: 4. There are 15 residues in the CDR3. This rearrangement joins TRBV7-6 to TRBJ2-1, with 8 bases fitting TRBD2. Sequenced: peripheral blood. The clonotype originates from an older woman with acute or convalescent COVID-19. CDR3 DNA: TGTGCCAGCAGCGCAACTAGCGGTTCCTACAATGAGCAGTTCTTC. Protein: CASSATSGSYNEQFF.